A single sample is the source of the 9 T cell receptor beta chains below, sequenced in a study of blood T cell repertoires in COVID-19. Repertoires were generated with immunoSEQ multiplex PCR, while TCRdb's copy carries only in-frame clones and drops some. The sample shows approximately 210,000 clones, around nine tenths of them seen only once. The source material was peripheral blood. Source of these receptors: a man between 18 and 35 years old with active or convalescent COVID-19.

The rearrangement uses TRBV10-2 and TRBJ2-7; 7 bases map to TRBD2. Trimming at V came to 2 bases and at J to 6 bases, leaving 10 bases not matched to a gene. This CDR3 region has 15 residues. Germline V gene data show CDR1 as WSHSY and CDR2 as SAAADI. In nucleotides, the CDR3 is TGCGCCAGCAGTGAGCGCGGGAGTGGGGGGTTCGAGCAGTACTTC. Translating it yields CASSERGSGGFEQYF.

V and J are TRBV6-4 and TRBJ2-3; TRBD2 matches 11 bases. Germline loops: CDR1 MRHNA, CDR2 SNTAGT. Losses at the gene ends were 6 bases for V and 0 bases for J; bases not matched to a gene: 5. This CDR3 region has 16 residues. CDR3 DNA: TGTGCCAGCAGAGCGGGACTAGCGGCTAGCACAGATACGCAGTATTTT. Amino acids: CASRAGLAASTDTQYF.

V gene TRBV15 combines with J gene TRBJ2-5, with 9 nucleotides matching TRBD2. The length of the CDR3 is 16 residues. J gave up 5 bases and V 3 bases, and 10 bases lay outside the gene matches. Germline V lookup: CDR1 LNHNV, CDR2 YYDKDF (reference sequence). The CDR3 sequence is CATSRGHSGSMETQYF. The DNA for the CDR3 is TGTGCCACCAGCAGGGGACATAGCGGGAGTATGGAGACCCAGTACTTC.

V and J are TRBV3-1 (or the pseudogene TRBV3-2) and TRBJ2-1; tentative D call: TRBD1 (6 bases). The CDR3 is 13 amino acids. V lost 6 bases and J 4 bases, leaving 10 bases between the germline ends. Germline CDR1 reads LGHDT; CDR2 reads YNNKEL (reference sequence). The CDR3 spells CASRGQTYNEQFF. CDR3 DNA sequence: TGTGCCAGCAGGGGACAAACGTACAATGAGCAGTTCTTC.

The chain links TRBV7-9 to TRBJ2-2; tentatively, D is TRBD1 (5 bases). V was cut by 3 bases and J by 3 bases, with 17 bases left in between. The CDR3 runs 17 residues. Germline lookup yields CDR1 SEHNR and CDR2 FQNEAQ (reference sequence). CDR3 coding DNA: TGTGCCAGCAGCTTCTTACCCAGGACACCTTACACCGGGGAGCTGTTTTTT. Its protein is CASSFLPRTPYTGELFF.

The rearrangement joins TRBV7-9 to TRBJ1-2; 8 bases align to TRBD1. From germline, CDR1 is SEHNR and CDR2 FQNEAQ (reference sequence). The V gene end was trimmed by 5 bases and the J gene end by 2 bases; junction bases not matched to a gene: 10. The CDR3 is 16 residues long. The CDR3 sequence: CASSPWDRPTNYGYTF. DNA of the CDR3: TGTGCCAGCAGCCCCTGGGACAGGCCTACCAACTATGGCTACACCTTC.

The chain has TRBV7-9 and TRBJ2-1, with TRBD2 as a possible D gene (5 bases). This CDR3 has 14 amino acids. V gave up 0 bases and J gave up 10 bases, with 13 bases separating them. Per the germline V gene, CDR1 is SEHNR and CDR2 is FQNEAQ (reference sequence). This CDR3 is CASSLAGEGGEQFF. As DNA, the CDR3 is TGTGCCAGCAGCTTAGCGGGAGAAGGTGGCGAGCAGTTCTTC.

The chain joins TRBV2 to TRBJ2-5, with 7 bases aligning to TRBD1. Germline CDR1 SNHLY, CDR2 FYNNEI. Trimming at V came to 7 bases and at J to 4 bases, leaving 12 bases not matched to a gene. This CDR3 spans 15 amino acids. The CDR3 DNA follows: TGTGCCAGCACGGATCCCAGGGGGTTAGGAGAGACCCAGTACTTC. This encodes CASTDPRGLGETQYF.

The rearrangement uses TRBV7-2 and TRBJ2-7, with D maybe TRBD2 (7 bases). The CDR3 runs 17 residues. V was trimmed by 4 bases and J by 6 bases, leaving 25 bases between them. Germline-derived CDR1 and CDR2 are SGHTA and FQGNSA. For the CDR3, the DNA is TGTGCCAGCAGCTCAGGAAGACTAGCCACCAGGGGCCTCGAGCAGTACTTC. It is translated as CASSSGRLATRGLEQYF.